These 30 T cell receptor beta chains were all obtained from the same sample, sequenced in a study of T cell repertoires in cytomegalovirus infection. These TCRs' antigens remain unknown. Each CDR3 protein gets one entry after TCRdb re-called the reads with MiXCR. The sample carries about 830,000 distinct CDR3 sequences, over 25% recorded once. This material consisted of cultured CD8+ T cells from PBMCs, taken from culture after CMV antigen stimulation. These receptors originate from a human donor in good health (CMV status not recorded). Some clones in this sample may be carry-over from other donors' samples.

The chain is built from TRBV7-3 and TRBJ2-5, with D perhaps TRBD2 (5 bases). This CDR3 is built from 12 residues. CDR1 and CDR2 from the germline V gene are SGHTA and FQGTGA. V was cut by 5 bases and J by 5 bases, with 9 bases left in between. The CDR3 bases are TGTGCCAGCAGCCGAGACTATGAGACCCAGTACTTC. Protein: CASSRDYETQYF.

V usage is TRBV5-4 and J usage is TRBJ2-7, with D uncertain. The CDR3 is 13 residues long. From germline, CDR1 is SGHNT and CDR2 YYREEE (reference sequence). V was trimmed by 4 bases and J by 6 bases, leaving 14 bases between them. CDR3 sequence: CASSPPGDPEQYF. DNA for the CDR3: TGTGCCAGCAGCCCCCCTGGGGATCCCGAGCAGTACTTC.

As for this clonotype: Just one base apart from a much larger clone, this may be a read error. V is TRBV7-8 and J is TRBJ2-1; either TRBD1 or TRBD2 may supply D (5 bases each). Germline V gene lookup returns CDR1 SGHVS and CDR2 FQNEAQ. The CDR3 contains 15 residues. The CDR3 DNA reads as TGTGCCAGCAGCGTCCGGGACGCCGCCTACAATGGGCAGTTCTTC. It translates to CASSVRDAAYNGQFF.

This clonotype appeared a few times. This chain joins TRBV6-5 and TRBJ2-2, with 7 bases lining up with TRBD1. CDR3 size: 16 residues. Germline V gene lookup returns CDR1 MNHEY and CDR2 SVGAGI. The J segment lost 0 bases and the V segment lost 3 bases, leaving 4 bases of the junction unmatched. CDR3 protein: CASSYLGGANTGELFF. Here the CDR3 DNA reads TGTGCCAGCAGTTATTTAGGGGGCGCGAACACCGGGGAGCTGTTTTTT.

This clonotype was detected only a few times. The CDR3 coding sequence is TGTGCCAGCATCCAGGCGATGAACACTGAAGCTTTCTTT. Translating it yields CASIQAMNTEAFF. This rearrangement joins TRBV12-3 or TRBV12-4 to TRBJ1-1, with D unresolved. V dropped 7 bases and J dropped 0 bases, with 9 bases sitting between them. This CDR3 is built from 13 residues.

The genes are TRBV4-1 and TRBJ1-5; TRBD1 is a possible D gene (5 bases). Trimming removed 1 base from V and 3 bases from J, with 10 bases in between. Germline CDR1 MGHRA, CDR2 YSYEKL. CDR3 length: 15 residues. CDR3 DNA sequence: TGCGCCAGCAGCCAAGTGCAGGACATCAATCAGCCCCAGCATTTT. This codes for CASSQVQDINQPQHF.

V gene TRBV6-5 combines with J gene TRBJ2-3; the D call may be TRBD1 or TRBD2 (5 bases each). The germline V gene has CDR1 MNHEY and CDR2 SVGAGI. Trimming pared 6 bases from V and 3 bases from J, leaving 13 bases between. The CDR3 is 14 residues long. DNA for the CDR3: TGTGCCAGCAGAACCGGGACCCTTACAGATACGCAGTATTTT. Amino acids: CASRTGTLTDTQYF.

The CDR3 bases are TGTGCCTCCTTCCCAGGGGGGGACAATGAGCAGTTCTTC. Encoded protein: CASFPGGDNEQFF. The chain uses TRBV11-2 and TRBJ2-1; D may be TRBD1 or TRBD2 (7 bases each). The length of the CDR3 is 13 residues. Trimming shortened V by 11 bases and J by 5 bases, and 16 bases separated the two germline ends. CDR1 and CDR2 from the germline V gene are SGHAT and FQNNGV.

The V call is TRBV4-2, the J call TRBJ1-1; D unresolved. V lost 0 bases to trimming and J lost 0 bases, with 11 bases between them. The CDR3 extends over 16 amino acids. The germline gives CDR1 LGHNA, CDR2 YNFKEQ. The CDR3 bases are TGTGCCAGCAGCCAAGATTACCGGAGGTTGAACACTGAAGCTTTCTTT. It is translated as CASSQDYRRLNTEAFF.

The table lists this clonotype with many counts. This chain links TRBV7-6 with TRBJ1-6; D gene ambiguous. V was shortened by 0 bases and J by 7 bases, with 4 bases between the two germline ends. The CDR3 is 13 amino acids. In germline, CDR1 is SGHVS, CDR2 FNYEAQ. The CDR3, as DNA: TGTGCCAGCAGCTTAGCGGGCAATTCACCCCTCCACTTT. Encoded protein: CASSLAGNSPLHF.

A few counts support this clonotype. V is TRBV28 and J is TRBJ2-3, with a possible D match to TRBD2 (5 bases). Looked up from germline, CDR1 is MDHEN and CDR2 is SYDVKM. V was trimmed by 5 bases and J by 7 bases, leaving 16 bases between them. The CDR3 runs to 14 residues. CDR3 loop: CASSPRGTGYTQYF. Here the CDR3 DNA reads TGTGCCAGCAGTCCACGGGGTACTGGCTATACGCAGTATTTT.

This clonotype was recorded a few times. J is TRBJ2-5 and V is TRBV11-3, with a weak D call TRBD2 (5 bases). Per the germline V gene, CDR1 is SGHNT and CDR2 is YENEEA. V was trimmed by 2 bases and J by 5 bases, leaving 9 bases between them. The CDR3 spans 13 residues. The CDR3 loop reads CASSLLAGETQYF. The CDR3 region has the DNA TGTGCCAGCAGCTTACTAGCCGGGGAGACCCAGTACTTC.

This clonotype has more than one count but fewer than ten. The genes are TRBV27 and TRBJ1-2, with D uncertain. Between the trimmed V and J ends, which lost 2 bases and 4 bases, there was a span of 11 bases. The V gene's germline CDR1 is MNHEY and CDR2 SMNVEV (reference sequence). The CDR3 is 14 amino acids. The CDR3 spells CASSLRPDLYGYTF. The CDR3 nucleotides read TGTGCCAGCAGTTTACGGCCTGACCTCTATGGCTACACCTTC.

The table lists this clonotype with a count of one. J is TRBJ2-1 and V is TRBV11-2, with TRBD2 identical over 15 bases. From germline, CDR1 is SGHAT and CDR2 FQNNGV. The junction had 6 bases not matched to a gene; V was cut back by 3 bases and J by 9 bases. The CDR3 spans 16 residues. The CDR3 region has the DNA TGTGCCAGCAGCTTGTGGACTAGCGGGGGGGTTAGTGAGCAGTTCTTC. Residues: CASSLWTSGGVSEQFF.

This clonotype appeared many times. CDR3 amino acids: CASSFRGSEQFF. As DNA, the CDR3 is TGTGCCAGCAGCTTCAGGGGGTCGGAGCAGTTCTTC. The rearrangement uses TRBV5-6 and TRBJ2-1; TRBD1 aligns across 7 bases. With V trimmed by 2 bases and J by 10 bases, 3 bases remained unmatched. The germline V gene encodes CDR1 SGHDT and CDR2 YYEEEE. CDR3 length: 12 amino acids.

The chain carries TRBV27 and TRBJ2-3; 10 bases are shared with TRBD2. The CDR3 is 14 amino acids. Germline CDR1 reads MNHEY; CDR2 reads SMNVEV (reference sequence). After removal of 5 bases from V and 6 bases from J, the junction contained 5 bases not matched to a gene. CDR3 nucleotides: TGTGCCAGCAGTGCCGGGACTAGCGCTGATACGCAGTATTTT. Its translation: CASSAGTSADTQYF.

This clonotype came up many times. The chain combines TRBV6-1 with TRBJ2-5, with unresolved D. The length of the CDR3 is 11 residues. Germline CDR1 reads MNHNS; CDR2 reads SASEGT. Trimming pared 6 bases from V and 3 bases from J, leaving 5 bases between. The CDR3 DNA reads as TGTGCCAGCAGGAGAAAAGAGACCCAGTACTTC. This encodes CASRRKETQYF.

The V and J genes are TRBV7-9 and TRBJ2-3; 9 nucleotides line up with TRBD1. The V gene's germline CDR1 is SEHNR and CDR2 FQNEAQ (reference sequence). V was clipped by 5 bases and J by 4 bases; unmatched bases: 4. This CDR3 comprises 14 residues. CDR3 residues: CASSMGQGADTQYF. The CDR3 DNA reads as TGTGCCAGCAGCATGGGACAGGGTGCAGATACGCAGTATTTT.

There are a few counts of this clonotype. This chain joins TRBV19 and TRBJ1-1; no definite D call. Germline V gives CDR1 LNHDA, CDR2 SQIVND (reference sequence). Trimming left V 1 base short and J 0 bases short, with 9 bases between. The length of the CDR3 is 15 residues. The CDR3 DNA reads as TGTGCCAGTAGTATAGGACTCCGCTTGAACACTGAAGCTTTCTTT. Its protein is CASSIGLRLNTEAFF.

This chain links TRBV19 with TRBJ2-2; TRBD1 might be the D (5 bases). Germline V CDR1 and CDR2: LNHDA, SQIVND (reference sequence). The CDR3 covers 16 residues. Deletions cut 0 bases from V and 5 bases from J, with 13 bases between. CDR3 DNA sequence: TGTGCCAGTAGTATAGAACAGGTGATAGCTACCGGGGAGCTGTTTTTT. This codes for CASSIEQVIATGELFF.

J is TRBJ2-7 and V is TRBV27; TRBD2 matches at 12 bases. This CDR3 contains 15 residues. J was trimmed by 3 bases and V by 8 bases; bases with no gene match: 8. Per germline, CDR1 MNHEY and CDR2 SMNVEV (reference sequence). The CDR3 bases are TGTGCCAGCGGACCGGGACTAGCGGGTCTCTACGAGCAGTACGTC. Its translation: CASGPGLAGLYEQYV.

The chain couples TRBV7-6 to TRBJ2-2; no clear D. This CDR3 contains 15 residues. The V gene lost 1 base and the J gene lost 0 bases, with 6 bases spanning the gap. Germline loops: CDR1 SGHVS, CDR2 FNYEAQ. CDR3 sequence (DNA): TGTGCCAGCAGCTTAGGTGACGCGAACACCGGGGAGCTGTTTTTT. It encodes CASSLGDANTGELFF.

This chain links TRBV7-6 with TRBJ1-1, with TRBD1 as a possible D gene (5 bases). Germline CDR1 is SGHVS and CDR2 is FNYEAQ. Trimming took 4 bases from V and 6 from J, leaving 12 bases between them. This CDR3 contains 13 residues. CDR3 region: CASSYAVGAEAFF. The CDR3 DNA reads as TGTGCCAGCAGCTACGCGGTGGGGGCTGAAGCTTTCTTT.

The sample holds a few counts of this clonotype. At one of its ends the junction is not consistent with the germline gene, which may arise from a read error. The V and J genes are TRBV7-9 and TRBJ2-1; 8 bases line up with TRBD2. Germline V gene sequence: CDR1 SEHNR, CDR2 FQNEAQ (reference sequence). The CDR3 runs to 16 residues. The CDR3 nucleotides are TGTGCCAGCAGTTTAGCGGGGTCAAGCTCCTACAATGAGCAGTTCTTC. This encodes CASSLAGSSSYNEQFF.

The V and J genes are TRBV7-6 and TRBJ1-5; D uncertain. This CDR3 spans 16 amino acids. Trimming removed 4 bases from V and 3 bases from J, with 16 bases in between. In germline, CDR1 is SGHVS, CDR2 FNYEAQ. The CDR3 bases are TGTGCCAGCAGCTCCCCCGAAGAGGCACCCAATCAGCCCCAGCATTTT. It specifies CASSSPEEAPNQPQHF.

A note on this clonotype: The junction and the germline gene differ at one end; a read error may be behind it. The rearrangement joins TRBV13 to TRBJ1-2, with a tentative D call TRBD1 (6 bases). The CDR3 sequence is 13 residues long. Germline V lookup: CDR1 PRHDT, CDR2 FYEKMQ (reference sequence). CDR3 DNA: TGTGCCAGCAGCCTAGGGACACCAAGCGGCTACACCTTC. It is translated as CASSLGTPSGYTF.

The table lists this clonotype with a few counts. J is TRBJ1-2 and V is TRBV4-1, with a possible D match to TRBD1 (6 bases). From germline, CDR1 is MGHRA and CDR2 YSYEKL. Trimming cost V 1 base and J 1 base, with 10 bases left between them. CDR3 length: 15 amino acids. CDR3: CASSQAAGDNYGYTF. The CDR3 nucleotides are TGCGCCAGCAGCCAAGCAGCAGGGGATAACTATGGCTACACCTTC.

The chain couples TRBV6-5 to TRBJ1-6; 7 nucleotides match TRBD1. V lost 0 bases to trimming and J lost 9 bases; unmatched junction nucleotides: 2. This CDR3 contains 14 residues. Germline CDR1 is MNHEY and CDR2 is SVGAGI. The CDR3 here is CASSYSGGLSPLHF. For the CDR3, the DNA is TGTGCCAGCAGTTACTCAGGGGGCCTTTCACCCCTCCACTTT.

The sample holds a few counts of this clonotype. The V call is TRBV10-1, the J call TRBJ1-1, with TRBD1 matching 10 bases. Per the germline V gene, CDR1 is WNHNN and CDR2 is SYGVQD (reference sequence). There are 15 residues in the CDR3. Losses at the gene ends were 7 bases for V and 1 base for J; bases not matched to a gene: 6. The CDR3, as DNA: TGCGCCAGCACCAGGGACAGGGGTAAGAACACTGAAGCTTTCTTT. This gives the protein CASTRDRGKNTEAFF.

This clonotype was counted at least ten times. This chain uses TRBV7-2 with TRBJ2-7; D is undetermined. V was shortened by 2 bases and J by 4 bases, with 9 bases between the two germline ends. This CDR3 is built from 13 residues. Per the germline V gene, CDR1 is SGHTA and CDR2 is FQGNSA. CDR3 nucleotide sequence: TGTGCCAGCAGCTTATGGGAAAGGTACGAGCAGTACTTC. Translation: CASSLWERYEQYF. Using reference TRBV7-2 and TRBJ2-7 for the parts outside the CDR3, the full variable domain is GAGVSQSPSNKVTEKGKDVELRCDPISGHTALYWYRQSLGQGLEFLIYFQGNSAPDKSGLPSDRFSAERTGGSVSTLTIQRTQQEDSAVYLCASSLWERYEQYFGPGTRLTVT.